This entry lists 8 T cell receptor beta chains sequenced from one sample in a study of response to subunit inactivated influenza vaccine. TCRdb reanalysed the RT-PCR reads using MiXCR and keeps one entry per CDR3 protein. The sample has roughly 630,000 distinct CDR3 sequences, 11% to 15% seen once; the top ten hold less than 8.5%. The specimen comprised PBMCs from blood, sampled approximately 15 days before vaccination. These TCRs come from a man aged 45-65 years who received an inactivated influenza vaccine.

This clonotype was picked up a small number of times. The rearrangement joins TRBV7-8 to TRBJ2-5; 7 bases align to TRBD2. With V trimmed by 5 bases and J by 4 bases, 10 bases remained unmatched. CDR1 is SGHVS, CDR2 FQNEAQ, per germline. This CDR3 has 15 amino acids. CDR3 protein: CASSPTPGGLETQYF. CDR3 nucleotide sequence: TGTGCCAGCAGCCCCACCCCCGGGGGGTTAGAGACCCAGTACTTC.

The genes are TRBV15 and TRBJ2-3; 11 nucleotides line up with TRBD2. This CDR3 comprises 24 residues. Germline-derived CDR1 and CDR2 are LNHNV and YYDKDF (reference sequence). V trimming: 3 bases; J trimming: 1 base; junction bases outside the gene matches: 27. The CDR3: CATSSPSGQAPGASGRQRTDTQYF. CDR3 DNA: TGTGCCACCAGCAGTCCCTCGGGACAGGCCCCCGGGGCTAGCGGGAGGCAACGCACAGATACGCAGTATTTT.

The sample holds a few counts of this clonotype. V gene TRBV27 combines with J gene TRBJ2-3, with TRBD2 as a possible D gene (5 bases). Trimming removed 3 bases at V and 1 base at J, with 20 bases between. Germline CDR1 is MNHEY and CDR2 is SMNVEV (reference sequence). The CDR3 sequence is 18 residues long. The CDR3 here is CASSFKLGGLRGTDTQYF. DNA for the CDR3: TGTGCCAGCAGTTTTAAACTAGGAGGCCTCCGAGGCACAGATACGCAGTATTTT.

This chain uses TRBV10-3 with TRBJ2-1; 10 nucleotides agree with TRBD2. The V segment lost 3 bases and the J segment 2 bases; nucleotides outside the gene matches: 7. The germline V gene encodes CDR1 ENHRY and CDR2 SYGVKD. CDR3 size: 17 residues. This CDR3 reads CAISDSTGTSAYNEQFF. In DNA form, the CDR3 reads TGTGCCATCAGTGACTCGACTGGGACTAGCGCCTACAATGAGCAGTTCTTC.

In this sample, this clonotype turned up a few times. V is TRBV7-3 and J is TRBJ2-2; D is uncertain. Germline V gene lookup returns CDR1 SGHTA and CDR2 FQGTGA. Trimming shortened V by 5 bases and J by 2 bases, and 15 bases separated the two germline ends. This CDR3 has 16 amino acids. The CDR3 nucleotides read TGTGCCAGCAGCCTACAACCCATAATAAACACCGGGGAGCTGTTTTTT. This translates into CASSLQPIINTGELFF.

This chain links TRBV4-2 with TRBJ2-1; D unclear. Trimming shortened V by 0 bases and J by 8 bases, and 14 bases separated the two germline ends. The CDR3 length is 15 residues. Germline assignment: CDR1 LGHNA and CDR2 YNFKEQ. Written as DNA, the CDR3 is TGTGCCAGCAGCCAAGATCTAAGGCCCAGCGATGAGCAGTTCTTC. It is translated as CASSQDLRPSDEQFF.

Only a few counts were recorded for this clonotype. The chain uses TRBV7-9 and TRBJ2-1; 16 bases agree with TRBD2. Unmatched junction bases numbered 1, after V lost 0 bases and J lost 11 bases. CDR1 is SEHNR, CDR2 FQNEAQ, per germline (reference sequence). The CDR3 contains 15 residues. The CDR3 DNA reads as TGTGCCAGCAGCTTAGCGGGACTAGCGGGGGGGCAGCAGTTCTTC. Residues: CASSLAGLAGGQQFF.

The chain has TRBV9 and TRBJ2-2; no definite D call. Germline CDR1 SGDLS, CDR2 YYNGEE. Trimming took 2 bases from V and 5 from J, leaving 13 bases between them. This CDR3 is 15 amino acids long. CDR3 nucleotide sequence: TGTGCCAGCAGCGTGGCCCTTACTTCGACCGGGGAGCTGTTTTTT. Residues: CASSVALTSTGELFF.